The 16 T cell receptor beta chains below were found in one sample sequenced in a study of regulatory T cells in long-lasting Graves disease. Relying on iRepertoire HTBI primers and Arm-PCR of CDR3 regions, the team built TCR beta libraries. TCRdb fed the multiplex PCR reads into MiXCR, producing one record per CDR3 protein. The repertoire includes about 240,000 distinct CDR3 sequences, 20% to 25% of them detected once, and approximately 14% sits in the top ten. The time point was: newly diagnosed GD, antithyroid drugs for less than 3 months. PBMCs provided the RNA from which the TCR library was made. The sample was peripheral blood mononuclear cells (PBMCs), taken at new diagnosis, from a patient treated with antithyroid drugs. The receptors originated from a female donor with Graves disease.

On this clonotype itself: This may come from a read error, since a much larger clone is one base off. The CDR3: CSVEKTGVGETQYF. The CDR3 DNA follows: TGCAGCGTGGAAAAGACGGGAGTTGGGGAGACCCAGTACTTC. The chain carries TRBV29-1 and TRBJ2-5; TRBD2 is a possible D gene (6 bases). CDR3 length: 14 residues. CDR1 is SQVTM, CDR2 ANQGSEA, per germline. V lost 6 bases, J lost 5 bases, and 19 bases lay in between.

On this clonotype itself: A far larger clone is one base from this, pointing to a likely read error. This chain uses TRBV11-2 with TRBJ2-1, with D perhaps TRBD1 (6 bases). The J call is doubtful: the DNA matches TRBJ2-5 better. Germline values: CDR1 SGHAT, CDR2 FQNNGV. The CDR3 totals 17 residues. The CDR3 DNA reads TGTGCCAGCAGCTTCACGAAGGGGACACCCAAGAAAGAGACCCAGTACTTC. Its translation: CASSFTKGTPKKETQYF.

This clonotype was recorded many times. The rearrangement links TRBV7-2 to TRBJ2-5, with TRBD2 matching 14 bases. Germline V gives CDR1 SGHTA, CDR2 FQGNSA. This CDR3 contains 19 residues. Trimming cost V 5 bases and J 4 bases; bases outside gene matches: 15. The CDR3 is CASSHGLAGGGFIGETQYF. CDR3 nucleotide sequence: TGTGCCAGCAGCCACGGACTAGCGGGAGGAGGATTTATTGGAGAGACCCAGTACTTC.

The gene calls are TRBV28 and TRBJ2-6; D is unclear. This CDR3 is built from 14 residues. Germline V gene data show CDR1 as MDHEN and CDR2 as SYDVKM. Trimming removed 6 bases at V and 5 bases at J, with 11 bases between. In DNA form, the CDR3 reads TGTGCCAGCAGCCGGACGATCCGGGCCAACGTCCTGACTTTC. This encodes CASSRTIRANVLTF.

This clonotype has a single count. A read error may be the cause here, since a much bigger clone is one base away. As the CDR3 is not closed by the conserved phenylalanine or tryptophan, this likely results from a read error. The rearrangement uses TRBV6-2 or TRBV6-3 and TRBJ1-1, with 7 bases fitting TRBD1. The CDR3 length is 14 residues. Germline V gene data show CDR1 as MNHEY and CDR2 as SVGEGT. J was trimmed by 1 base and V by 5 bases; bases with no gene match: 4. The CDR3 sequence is CASSIQGQNTEAFL. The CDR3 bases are TGTGCCAGCAGTATACAGGGGCAGAACACTGAAGCTTTCCTT.

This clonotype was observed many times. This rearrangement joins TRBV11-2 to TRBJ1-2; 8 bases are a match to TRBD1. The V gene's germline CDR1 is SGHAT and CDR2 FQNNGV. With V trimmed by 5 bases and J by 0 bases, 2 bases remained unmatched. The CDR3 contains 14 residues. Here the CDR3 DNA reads TGTGCCAGCAGCGCGGACAGGGCTAACTATGGCTACACCTTC. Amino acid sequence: CASSADRANYGYTF.

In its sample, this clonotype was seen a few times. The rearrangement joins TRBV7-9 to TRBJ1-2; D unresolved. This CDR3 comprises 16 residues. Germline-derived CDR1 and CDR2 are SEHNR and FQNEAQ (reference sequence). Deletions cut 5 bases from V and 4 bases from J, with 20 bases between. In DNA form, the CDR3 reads TGTGCCAGCAGCCCCGCCGGCAGGTTGGGTACCTATGGCTACACCTTC. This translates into CASSPAGRLGTYGYTF.

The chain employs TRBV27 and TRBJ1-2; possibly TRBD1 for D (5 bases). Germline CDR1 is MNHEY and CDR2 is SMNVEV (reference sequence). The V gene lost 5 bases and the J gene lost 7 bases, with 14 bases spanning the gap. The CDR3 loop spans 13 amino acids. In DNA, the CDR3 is TGTGCCAGCAGTCCGGGGGAGGGGTCTGGCTACACCTTC. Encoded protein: CASSPGEGSGYTF.

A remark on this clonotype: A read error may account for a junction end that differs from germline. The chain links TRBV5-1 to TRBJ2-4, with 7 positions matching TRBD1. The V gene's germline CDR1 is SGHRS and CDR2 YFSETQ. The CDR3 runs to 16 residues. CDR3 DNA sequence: TGTGCCAGCAGCAGCAGGGGGAGAGGGGCCAAAAACATTCAGTACTTC. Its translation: CASSSRGRGAKNIQYF.

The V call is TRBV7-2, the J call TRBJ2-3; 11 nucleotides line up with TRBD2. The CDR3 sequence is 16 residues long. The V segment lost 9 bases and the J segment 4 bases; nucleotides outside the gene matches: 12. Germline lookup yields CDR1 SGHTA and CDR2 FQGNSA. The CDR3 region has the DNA TGTGCCAGACCAGGCCCTACTAGCGGGAGTGCAGATACGCAGTATTTT. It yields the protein CARPGPTSGSADTQYF. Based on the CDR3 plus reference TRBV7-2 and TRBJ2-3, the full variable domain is GAGVSQSPSNKVTEKGKDVELRCDPISGHTALYWYRQSLGQGLEFLIYFQGNSAPDKSGLPSDRFSAERTGGSVSTLTIQRTQQEDSAVYLCARPGPTSGSADTQYFGPGTRLTVL.

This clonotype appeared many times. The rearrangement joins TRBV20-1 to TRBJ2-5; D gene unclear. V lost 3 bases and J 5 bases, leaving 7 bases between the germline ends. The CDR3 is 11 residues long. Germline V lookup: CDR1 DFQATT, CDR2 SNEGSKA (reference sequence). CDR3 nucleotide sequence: TGCAGTGCTAGGGCCCGGGAGACCCAGTACTTC. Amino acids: CSARARETQYF.

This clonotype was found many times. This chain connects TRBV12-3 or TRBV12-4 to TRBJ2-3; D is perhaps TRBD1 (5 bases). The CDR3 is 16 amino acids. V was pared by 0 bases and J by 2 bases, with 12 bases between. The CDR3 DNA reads TGTGCCAGCAGTTTAGCGCGGAGACAGCACACAGATACGCAGTATTTT. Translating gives CASSLARRQHTDTQYF.

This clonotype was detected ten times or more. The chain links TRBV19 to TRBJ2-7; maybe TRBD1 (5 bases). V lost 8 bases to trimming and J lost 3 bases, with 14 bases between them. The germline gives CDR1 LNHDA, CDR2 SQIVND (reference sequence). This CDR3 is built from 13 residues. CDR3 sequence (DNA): TGTGCCAGTGGGCGTCAGGGTTTCTACGAGCAGTACTTC. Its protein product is CASGRQGFYEQYF.

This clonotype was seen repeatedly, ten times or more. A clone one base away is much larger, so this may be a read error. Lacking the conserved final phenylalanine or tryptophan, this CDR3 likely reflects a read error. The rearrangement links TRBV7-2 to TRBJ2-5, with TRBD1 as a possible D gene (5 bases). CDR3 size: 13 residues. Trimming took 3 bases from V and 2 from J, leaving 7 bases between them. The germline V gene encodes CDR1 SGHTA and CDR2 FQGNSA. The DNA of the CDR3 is TGTGCCAGCAGCTTTAACAGGCAAGAGACCCAGTACTCC. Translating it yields CASSFNRQETQYS.

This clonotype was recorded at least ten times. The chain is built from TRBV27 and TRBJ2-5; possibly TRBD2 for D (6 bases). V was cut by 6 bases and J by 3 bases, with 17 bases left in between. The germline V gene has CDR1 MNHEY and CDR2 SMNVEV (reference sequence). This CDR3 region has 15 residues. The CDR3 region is CASSPDGTPEETQYF. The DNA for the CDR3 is TGTGCCAGCAGCCCAGACGGGACTCCCGAAGAGACCCAGTACTTC.

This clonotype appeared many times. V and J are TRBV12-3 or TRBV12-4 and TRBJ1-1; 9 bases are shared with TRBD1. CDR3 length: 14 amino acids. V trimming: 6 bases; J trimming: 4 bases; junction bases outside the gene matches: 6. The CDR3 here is CASSDDRGVTEAFF. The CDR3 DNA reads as TGTGCCAGCAGCGACGACAGGGGGGTCACTGAAGCTTTCTTT.